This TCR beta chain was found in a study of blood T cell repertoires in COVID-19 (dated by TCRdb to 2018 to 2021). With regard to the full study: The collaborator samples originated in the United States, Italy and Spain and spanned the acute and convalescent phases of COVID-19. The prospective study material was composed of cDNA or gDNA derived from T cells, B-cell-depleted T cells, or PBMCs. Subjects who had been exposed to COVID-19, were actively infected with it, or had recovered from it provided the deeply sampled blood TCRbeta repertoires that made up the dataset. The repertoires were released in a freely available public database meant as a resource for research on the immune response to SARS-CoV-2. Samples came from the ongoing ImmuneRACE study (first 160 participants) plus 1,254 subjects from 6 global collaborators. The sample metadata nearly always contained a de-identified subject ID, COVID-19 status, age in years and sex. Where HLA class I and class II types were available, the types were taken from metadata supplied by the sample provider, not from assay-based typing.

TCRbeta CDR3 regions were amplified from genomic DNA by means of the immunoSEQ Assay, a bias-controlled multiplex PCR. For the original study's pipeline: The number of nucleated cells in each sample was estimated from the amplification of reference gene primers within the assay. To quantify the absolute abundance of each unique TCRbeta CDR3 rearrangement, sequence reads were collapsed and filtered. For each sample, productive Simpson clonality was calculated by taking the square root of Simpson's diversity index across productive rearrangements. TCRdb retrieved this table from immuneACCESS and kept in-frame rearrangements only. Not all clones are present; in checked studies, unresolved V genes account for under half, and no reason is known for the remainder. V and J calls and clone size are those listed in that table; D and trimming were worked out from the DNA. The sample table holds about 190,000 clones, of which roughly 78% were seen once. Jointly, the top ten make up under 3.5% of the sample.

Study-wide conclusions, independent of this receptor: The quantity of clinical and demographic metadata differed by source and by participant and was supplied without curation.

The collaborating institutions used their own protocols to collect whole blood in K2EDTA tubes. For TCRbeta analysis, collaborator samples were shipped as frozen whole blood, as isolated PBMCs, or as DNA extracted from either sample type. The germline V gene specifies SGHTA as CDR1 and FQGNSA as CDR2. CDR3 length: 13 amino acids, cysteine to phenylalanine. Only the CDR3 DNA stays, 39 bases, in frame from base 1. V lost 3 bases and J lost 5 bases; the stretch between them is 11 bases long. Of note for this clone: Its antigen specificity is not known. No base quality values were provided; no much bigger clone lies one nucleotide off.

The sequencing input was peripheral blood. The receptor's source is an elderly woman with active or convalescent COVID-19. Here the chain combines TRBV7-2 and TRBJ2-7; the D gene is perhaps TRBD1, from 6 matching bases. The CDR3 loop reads CASSFDRSNEQYF. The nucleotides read TGTGCCAGCAGCTTCGACAGGTCCAACGAGCAGTACTTC.